This TCR beta chain was profiled in a study of blood T cell repertoires in COVID-19. Study-level background: There were acute and convalescent COVID-19 samples, and they came from the United States, Italy and Spain. T cells, B-cell-depleted T cells, or PBMCs supplied cDNA or gDNA.

In the study's own analysis: Amplification of reference gene primers provided the estimated nucleated cell counts. Clones were read by immunoSEQ multiplex PCR, and TCRdb kept only the in-frame ones, dropping some. For V, J and clone size, that table is used; D and trimming come from the DNA. Seen here are some 190,000 clones, roughly 83% observed once, and the top ten hold 5.6%. This CDR3 has 15 amino acids. The germline V gene encodes CDR1 SQVTM and CDR2 ANQGSEA. V gave up 2 bases and J gave up 5 bases; unmatched junction bases: 9. The cohort comprised adults aged 18 to 89 years residing in about 25 US areas.

The chain carries TRBV29-1 and TRBJ2-1; 7 bases align to TRBD2. The TCR sequence derives from a man in his forties with acute COVID-19. The sample comprised PBMCs or T cells enriched from blood (not recorded which). CDR3 in amino acids: CSVELTRGRDNEQFF. In DNA, the CDR3 is TGCAGCGTTGAACTGACTAGAGGGAGGGACAATGAGCAGTTCTTC.